Detailed here is one T cell receptor (beta chain). The antigen remains undetermined. This record comes from a study of cytomegalovirus exposure and HLA in healthy donors. The overall study: Roughly 180 million T cells yielded roughly 120 million unique TCR beta sequences, as an earlier analysis found.

Germline V CDR1 and CDR2: SGHKS, YYEKEE (reference sequence). This CDR3 is built from 15 residues. Trimming removed 4 bases at V and 2 bases at J, with 16 bases between. PCR employed 60 Vbeta and 13 Jbeta primers. TCRdb keeps only in-frame clones here, not all; method: immunoSEQ multiplex PCR. In the table there are 150,000 to 250,000 clones, 70% to 85% of which are singletons. Study-level results: Researchers had no immune exposure information except CMV serostatus available. Among TCR beta chains of equal frequency, HLA-associated ones were more clonally expanded in a later analysis. Sequencing probably produced one cluster of sequence variants that were highly shared.

The clonotype originates from a woman in her thirties in good health and CMV-seropositive. The sequenced material came from PBMCs. V and J are TRBV5-5 and TRBJ2-7; no definite D call. As DNA, the CDR3 is TGTGCCAGCAGCCCGGAGTTACGCCGAACCTACGAGCAGTACTTC. Translation: CASSPELRRTYEQYF. Full variable domain (rest looked up from reference TRBV5-5 and TRBJ2-7): DAGVTQSPTHLIKTRGQQVTLRCSPISGHKSVSWYQQVLGQGPQFIFQYYEKEERGRGNFPDRFSARQFPNYSSELNVNALLLGDSALYLCASSPELRRTYEQYFGPGTRLTVT.